Reported below is one T cell receptor (beta chain). Which antigen it targets is not known. No qualities accompany the bases; no much larger clone lies one base away. This entry belongs to a study of blood T cell repertoires in COVID-19 (dated by TCRdb to about 2020). About the investigation overall: Collaborator samples came from the United States, Italy and Spain and covered acute and convalescent phases of COVID-19. The material from the prospective study consisted of cDNA or gDNA derived from T cells, B-cell-depleted T cells, or PBMCs. Subjects who had been exposed to COVID-19, were actively infected with it, or had recovered from it provided the deeply sampled blood TCRbeta repertoires that made up the dataset. The repertoires were released in a freely available public database meant as a resource for research on the immune response to SARS-CoV-2. Samples were obtained from the ongoing ImmuneRACE study (first 160 participants) and from 1,254 subjects provided by 6 global collaborators. Sample metadata almost always included a de-identified subject ID, COVID-19 status, age in years and sex. HLA class I and class II types, where available, came from metadata supplied by the sample provider rather than from assay-based typing. Broad study findings and their caveats: The amount of clinical and demographic metadata varied by source and participant and was provided uncurated.

CDR3 length: 15 amino acids, cysteine to phenylalanine. The kept DNA is CDR3 alone, 45 bases in frame from the first base. CDR1 and CDR2, per the germline V gene, are KGHSH and LQKENI. After removal of 3 bases from V and 5 bases from J, the junction retains 9 bases not matched to a gene. Each collaborating institution followed its own protocols to collect whole blood in K2EDTA tubes. For TCRbeta analysis, collaborators shipped samples as frozen whole blood, isolated PBMCs, or DNA extracted from either of those sample types. TCRbeta CDR3 regions were amplified from genomic DNA by means of the immunoSEQ Assay, a bias-controlled multiplex PCR. The authors' analysis ran thus. Nucleated cell counts per sample were estimated from amplification of reference gene primers within the assay. Sequence reads were collapsed and filtered to measure the absolute abundance of every unique TCRbeta CDR3 rearrangement. For each sample, productive Simpson clonality was calculated by taking the square root of Simpson's diversity index across productive rearrangements. TCRdb holds this immuneACCESS table with in-frame rearrangements only. Some clones are missing; in checked studies, unresolved V genes explain under half, and the rest has no known cause. V, J and clone size are taken as reported in that table, and D and trimming were inferred from the DNA itself. For this sample the table gives 53,000 or so clones, of which 70% to 90% were detected only once. The top ten clonotypes cover 12% of the sample.

The sequenced material came from peripheral blood. This TCR derives from a man in his 70s with active COVID-19. Rearrangement joined TRBV18 to TRBJ1-2, and TRBD1 aligns with 7 junction nucleotides. The DNA sequence reads TGTGCCAGCTCACCCCTCGGGACAGAACTATATGGCTACACCTTC. Translation gives CASSPLGTELYGYTF.